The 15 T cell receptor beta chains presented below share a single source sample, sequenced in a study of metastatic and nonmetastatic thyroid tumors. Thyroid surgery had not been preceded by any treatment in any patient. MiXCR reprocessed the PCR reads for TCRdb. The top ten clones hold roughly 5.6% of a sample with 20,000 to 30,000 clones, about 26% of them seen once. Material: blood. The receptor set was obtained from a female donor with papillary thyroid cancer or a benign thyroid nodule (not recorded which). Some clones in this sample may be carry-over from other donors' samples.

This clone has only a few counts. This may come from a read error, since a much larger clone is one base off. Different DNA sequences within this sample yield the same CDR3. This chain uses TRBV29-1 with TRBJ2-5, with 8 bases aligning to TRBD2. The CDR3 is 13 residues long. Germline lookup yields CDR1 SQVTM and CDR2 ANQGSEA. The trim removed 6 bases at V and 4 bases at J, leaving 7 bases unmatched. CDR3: CSVRRLAGETQYF. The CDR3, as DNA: TGCAGCGTACGAAGGCTAGCGGGAGAGACCCAGTACTTC.

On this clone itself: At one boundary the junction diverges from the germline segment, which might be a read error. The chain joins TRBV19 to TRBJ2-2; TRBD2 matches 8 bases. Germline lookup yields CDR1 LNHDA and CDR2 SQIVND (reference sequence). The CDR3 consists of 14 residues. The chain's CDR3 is CVSMSGRNTGDLFF. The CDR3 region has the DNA TGTGTCAGTATGAGCGGGAGAAACACCGGGGATCTGTTTTTT.

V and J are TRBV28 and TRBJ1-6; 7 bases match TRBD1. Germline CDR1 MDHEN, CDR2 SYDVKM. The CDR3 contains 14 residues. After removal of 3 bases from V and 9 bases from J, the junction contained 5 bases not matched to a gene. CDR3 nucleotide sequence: TGTGCCAGCAGTTTTCCCTACAGGGGTTCACCCCTCCACTTT. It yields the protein CASSFPYRGSPLHF.

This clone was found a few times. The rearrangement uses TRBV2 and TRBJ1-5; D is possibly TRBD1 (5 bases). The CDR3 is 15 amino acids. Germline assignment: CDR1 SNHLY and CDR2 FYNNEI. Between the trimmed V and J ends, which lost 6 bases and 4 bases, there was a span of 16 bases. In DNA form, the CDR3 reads TGTGCCAGCAGAGTGAAAGGGGCGGGGAATCAGCCCCAGCATTTT. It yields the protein CASRVKGAGNQPQHF. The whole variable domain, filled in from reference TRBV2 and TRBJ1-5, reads EPEVTQTPSHQVTQMGQEVILRCVPISNHLYFYWYRQILGQKVEFLVSFYNNEISEKSEIFDDQFSVERPDGSNFTLKIRSTKLEDSAMYFCASRVKGAGNQPQHFGDGTRLSIL.

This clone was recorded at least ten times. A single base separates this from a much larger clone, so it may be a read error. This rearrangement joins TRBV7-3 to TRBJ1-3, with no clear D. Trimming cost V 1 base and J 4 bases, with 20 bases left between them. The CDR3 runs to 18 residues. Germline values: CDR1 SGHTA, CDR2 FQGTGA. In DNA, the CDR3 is TGTGCCAGCAGCTTAAACCCCCCCGGAACGGTTTGGGGAAACACCATATATTTT. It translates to CASSLNPPGTVWGNTIYF.

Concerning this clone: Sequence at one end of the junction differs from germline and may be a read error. The CDR3 loop is CASSSWANVLTF. In DNA, the CDR3 is TGTGCCAGCAGTTCGTGGGCCAACGTCCTTACTTTC. The chain carries TRBV28 and TRBJ2-6, with D unclear. Germline V gene data show CDR1 as MDHEN and CDR2 as SYDVKM. The CDR3 totals 12 residues.

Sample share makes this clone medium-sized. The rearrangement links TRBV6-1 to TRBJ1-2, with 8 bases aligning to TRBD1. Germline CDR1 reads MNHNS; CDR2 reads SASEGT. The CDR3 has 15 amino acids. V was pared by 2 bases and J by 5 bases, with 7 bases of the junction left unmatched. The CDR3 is CASSETRGQLYGYTF. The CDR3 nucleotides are TGTGCCAGCAGTGAAACCAGGGGGCAGTTATATGGCTACACCTTC.

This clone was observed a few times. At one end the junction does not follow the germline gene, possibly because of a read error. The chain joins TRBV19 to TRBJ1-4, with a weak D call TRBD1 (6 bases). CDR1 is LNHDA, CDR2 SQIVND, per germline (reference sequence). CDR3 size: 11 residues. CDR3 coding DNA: TGTGTCAGTATACGACAGGAGAAACTGTTTTTT. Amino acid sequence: CVSIRQEKLFF.

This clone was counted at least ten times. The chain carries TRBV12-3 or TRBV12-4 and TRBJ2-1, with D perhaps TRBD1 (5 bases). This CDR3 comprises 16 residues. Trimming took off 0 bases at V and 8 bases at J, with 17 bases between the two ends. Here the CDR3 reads CASSLAPATASDEQFF. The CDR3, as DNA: TGTGCCAGCAGTTTAGCGCCCGCGACAGCGTCGGATGAGCAGTTCTTC.

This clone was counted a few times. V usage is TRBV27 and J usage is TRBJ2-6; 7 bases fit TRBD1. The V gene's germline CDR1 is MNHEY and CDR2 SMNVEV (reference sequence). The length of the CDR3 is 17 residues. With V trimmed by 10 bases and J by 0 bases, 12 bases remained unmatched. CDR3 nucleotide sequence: TGTGCCATCACAAGAGGGGGCGGTGACTCTGGGGCCAACGTCCTGACTTTC. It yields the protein CAITRGGGDSGANVLTF.

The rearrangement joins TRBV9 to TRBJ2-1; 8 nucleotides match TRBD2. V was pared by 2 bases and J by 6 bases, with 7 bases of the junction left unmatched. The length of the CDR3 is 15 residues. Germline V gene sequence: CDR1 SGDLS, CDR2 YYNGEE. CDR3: CASSVSCGRSNEQFF. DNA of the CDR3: TGTGCCAGCAGCGTGAGTTGCGGGAGGTCCAATGAGCAGTTCTTC.

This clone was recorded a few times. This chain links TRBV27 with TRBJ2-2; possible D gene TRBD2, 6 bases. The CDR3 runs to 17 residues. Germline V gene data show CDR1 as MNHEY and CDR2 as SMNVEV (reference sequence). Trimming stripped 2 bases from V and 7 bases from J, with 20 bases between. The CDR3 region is CASSLRPAGLVFGELFF. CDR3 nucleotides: TGTGCCAGCAGTTTACGACCGGCGGGGTTGGTCTTCGGGGAGCTGTTTTTT.

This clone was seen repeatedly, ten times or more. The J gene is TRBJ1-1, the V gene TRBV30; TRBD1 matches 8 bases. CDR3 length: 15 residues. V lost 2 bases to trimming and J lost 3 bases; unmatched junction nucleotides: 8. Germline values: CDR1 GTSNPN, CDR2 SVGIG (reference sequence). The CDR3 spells CAWSSHRGKYTEAFF. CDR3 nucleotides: TGTGCCTGGAGTTCACACAGGGGGAAGTACACTGAAGCTTTCTTT.

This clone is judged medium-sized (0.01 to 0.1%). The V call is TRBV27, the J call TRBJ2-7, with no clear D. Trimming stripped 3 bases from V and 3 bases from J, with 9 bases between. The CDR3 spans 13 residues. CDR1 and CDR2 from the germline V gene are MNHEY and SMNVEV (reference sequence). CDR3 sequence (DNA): TGTGCCAGCAGTTTTGGAACGAACTACGAGCAGTACTTC. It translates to CASSFGTNYEQYF.

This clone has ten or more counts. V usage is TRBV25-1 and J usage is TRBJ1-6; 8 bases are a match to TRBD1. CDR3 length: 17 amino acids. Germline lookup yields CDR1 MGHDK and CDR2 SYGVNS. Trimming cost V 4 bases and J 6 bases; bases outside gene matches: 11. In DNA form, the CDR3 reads TGTGCCAGCAGTGGACAGGGGAATCTCTACTTTAATTCACCCCTCCACTTT. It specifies CASSGQGNLYFNSPLHF.